This T cell receptor beta chain was captured by sequencing in a study of identical twins. Study-wide results and limits: Invariant MAIT and iNKT cells may have partly biased zero-insertion analyses.

Worth noting for this clonotype: The antigen is unknown.

With template switching, a universal primer site was added, and the cDNA carried unique molecular identifiers. In TCRdb, the 5' RACE reads were re-called with MiXCR into one record per CDR3 protein. The repertoire holds some 1,600,000 distinct CDR3 sequences, around 33% seen once, with about 0.27% in the top ten. The sequence was obtained from a newborn girl in good health. The sample comprised cord blood.

The CDR3 DNA reads TGTGCCAGCAGTTCCCTGGTCGGGAGAAAAGAGACCCAGTACTTC. The encoded protein is CASSSLVGRKETQYF. The genes are TRBV6-5 and TRBJ2-7; weak D call: TRBD2 (6 bases). The J call is doubtful: the DNA matches TRBJ2-5 better. This CDR3 comprises 15 residues. From germline, CDR1 is MNHEY and CDR2 SVGAGI.